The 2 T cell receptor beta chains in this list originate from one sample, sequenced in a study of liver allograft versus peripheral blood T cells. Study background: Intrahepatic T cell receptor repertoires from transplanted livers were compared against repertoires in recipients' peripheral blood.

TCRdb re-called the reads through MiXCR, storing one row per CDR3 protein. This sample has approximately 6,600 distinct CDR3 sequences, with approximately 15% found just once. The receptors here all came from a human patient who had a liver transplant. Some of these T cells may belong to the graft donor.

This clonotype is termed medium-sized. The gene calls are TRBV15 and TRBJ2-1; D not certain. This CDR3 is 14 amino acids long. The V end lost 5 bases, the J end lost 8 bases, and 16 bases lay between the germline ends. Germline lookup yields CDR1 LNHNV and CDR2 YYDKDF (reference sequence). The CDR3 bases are TGTGCCACCAGCCCCAAACGGGTCGTAGATGAGCAGTTCTTC. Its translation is CATSPKRVVDEQFF.

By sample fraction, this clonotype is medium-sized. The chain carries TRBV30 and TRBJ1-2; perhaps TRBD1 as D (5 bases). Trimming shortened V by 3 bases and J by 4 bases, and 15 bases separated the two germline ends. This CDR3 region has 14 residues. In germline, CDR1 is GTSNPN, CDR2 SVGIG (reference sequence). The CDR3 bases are TGTGCCTGGAGCCCCGGGGCGGGTCCCTATGGCTACACCTTC. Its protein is CAWSPGAGPYGYTF.